Each of the 5 T cell receptor beta chains below was sequenced from the same sample in a study of T cell responses to AZD1222 COVID-19 vaccine. Libraries were prepared by immunoSEQ multiplex PCR; TCRdb keeps only in-frame clonotypes and omits some of them. Counted here are about 130,000 clones, over 85% occurring once; the ten biggest clones make up approximately 3.1%. The material sequenced was peripheral blood, taken on day 0 of AZD1222 vaccination. The receptors come from an adult in good health.

This chain uses TRBV7-3 with TRBJ2-6, with D perhaps TRBD1 or TRBD2 (6 bases each). The V gene lost 2 bases and the J gene lost 4 bases, with 9 bases spanning the gap. This CDR3 comprises 15 residues. Germline CDR1 and CDR2: SGHTA and FQGTGA. The DNA of the CDR3 is TGTGCCAGCAGCTTAGGGGGGCCAGGGGCCAACGTCCTGACTTTC. Its protein product is CASSLGGPGANVLTF.

The chain is built from TRBV27 and TRBJ2-7, with D hard to call. This CDR3 comprises 14 residues. V was cut by 6 bases and J by 0 bases, with 12 bases left in between. Germline V gene lookup returns CDR1 MNHEY and CDR2 SMNVEV (reference sequence). DNA for the CDR3: TGTGCCAGCAGCGGCTACCAGAGCTCCTACGAGCAGTACTTC. It specifies CASSGYQSSYEQYF.

The chain links TRBV19 to TRBJ1-1; D remains ambiguous. Germline V gene sequence: CDR1 LNHDA, CDR2 SQIVND (reference sequence). This CDR3 contains 14 residues. V dropped 3 bases and J dropped 1 base, with 9 bases sitting between them. CDR3 in amino acids: CASSMPGRNTEAFF. For the CDR3, the DNA is TGTGCCAGTAGTATGCCGGGTCGGAACACTGAAGCTTTCTTT.

The chain links TRBV7-2 to TRBJ1-2, with D uncertain. V was pared by 5 bases and J by 3 bases, with 10 bases between. Germline V lookup: CDR1 SGHTA, CDR2 FQGNSA. The CDR3 totals 13 residues. CDR3 protein: CASSPRRDYGYTF. The DNA of the CDR3 is TGTGCCAGCAGCCCGCGTAGGGACTATGGCTACACCTTC.

The chain uses TRBV27 and TRBJ2-5; TRBD1 matches at 9 bases. The junction had 4 bases not matched to a gene; V was cut back by 6 bases and J by 2 bases. CDR1 MNHEY and CDR2 SMNVEV come from the germline V gene (reference sequence). This CDR3 contains 14 residues. CDR3: CASRDRGTQETQYF. In DNA form, the CDR3 reads TGTGCCAGCAGAGACAGGGGGACTCAAGAGACCCAGTACTTC.